The 20 T cell receptor beta chains reported below all come from one sample, sequenced in a study of OX40 agonist ivuxolimab in advanced cancers. Sequencing used immunoSEQ multiplex PCR; TCRdb keeps in-frame clones, though not all of them. This table holds 95,000 to 100,000 clones, approximately 80% found once. Sample: CD4+ or CD8+ T cells sorted from blood, taken in a trial of the OX40 agonist ivuxolimab. The receptors here all came from an adult with an advanced solid tumor such as melanoma, head and neck, liver or kidney cancer.

The DNA of the CDR3 is TGTGCCAGCAGCTTAGTACGAAGTAGTAATCAGCCCCAGCATTTT. Translating gives CASSLVRSSNQPQHF. The rearrangement joins TRBV7-2 to TRBJ1-5; D uncertain. Germline CDR1 SGHTA, CDR2 FQGNSA. V lost 1 base to trimming and J lost 4 bases, with 11 bases between them. The CDR3 is 15 amino acids.

The chain recombines TRBV11-2 with TRBJ1-3; D remains ambiguous. The ends were cut back, 8 bases at V and 0 bases at J, with 17 bases in the middle. The CDR3 is made up of 16 amino acids. Germline V gene sequence: CDR1 SGHAT, CDR2 FQNNGV. CDR3 nucleotides: TGTGCCAGCTCACTGAAGGGATGGGGCTCTGGAAACACCATATATTTT. Translation gives CASSLKGWGSGNTIYF.

The chain joins TRBV15 to TRBJ1-2; no definite D call. Trimming pared 1 base from V and 3 bases from J, leaving 12 bases between. The CDR3 is 15 amino acids. Germline V gene sequence: CDR1 LNHNV, CDR2 YYDKDF (reference sequence). The CDR3 DNA follows: TGTGCCACCAGCAGAGGAGGAGGGAGTGACTATGGCTACACCTTC. It specifies CATSRGGGSDYGYTF.

The chain links TRBV5-8 to TRBJ1-4, with 10 bases aligning to TRBD1. The CDR3 is 15 residues long. Germline-derived CDR1 and CDR2 are SGHTS and YDEGEE. With 0 bases clipped from V and 5 bases from J, the junction kept 1 base outside the gene matches. The DNA for the CDR3 is TGTGCCAGCAGCTTGGGGACAGGGGGAAATGAAAAACTGTTTTTT. It yields the protein CASSLGTGGNEKLFF.

V is TRBV18 and J is TRBJ1-2; no firm D call. The V end was cut by 3 bases, the J end by 2 bases, with 7 bases between. The CDR3 totals 13 residues. Germline V gene data show CDR1 as KGHSH and CDR2 as LQKENI. The CDR3 region has the DNA TGTGCCAGCTCACCGGACGGCAACTATGGCTACACCTTC. Protein sequence: CASSPDGNYGYTF.

This clone occurred once. The genes are TRBV7-3 and TRBJ2-1; 10 positions match TRBD1. The CDR3 runs to 16 residues. The V gene end was trimmed by 1 base and the J gene end by 8 bases; junction bases not matched to a gene: 8. CDR1 and CDR2 (germline): SGHTA, FQGTGA. DNA of the CDR3: TGTGCCAGCAGCTTAAGTCGGGACAGGGGTAACCATGAGCAGTTCTTC. Encoded protein: CASSLSRDRGNHEQFF.

This clone was recorded a few times. This chain uses TRBV9 with TRBJ2-2; D tentatively reads TRBD1 or TRBD2 (6 bases each). CDR1 SGDLS and CDR2 YYNGEE come from the germline V gene. Trimming shortened V by 1 base and J by 8 bases, and 9 bases separated the two germline ends. The CDR3 totals 13 residues. CDR3 region: CASSVPGAGELFF. DNA of the CDR3: TGTGCCAGCAGCGTACCGGGGGCTGGGGAGCTGTTTTTT.

V and J are TRBV7-6 and TRBJ2-3; D is unresolved. Germline CDR1 reads SGHVS; CDR2 reads FNYEAQ. Deletions cut 8 bases from V and 1 base from J, with 10 bases between. This CDR3 has 13 amino acids. The CDR3 DNA reads as TGTGCCAGCGGGGTGCAGGGCACAGATACGCAGTATTTT. Its translation is CASGVQGTDTQYF.

This clone was counted only a few times. This sequence joins TRBV15 and TRBJ2-1; D remains ambiguous. Germline assignment: CDR1 LNHNV and CDR2 YYDKDF (reference sequence). Trimming removed 0 bases from V and 9 bases from J, with 6 bases in between. The CDR3 length is 12 residues. CDR3 in amino acids: CATSRDVSEQFF. CDR3 nucleotides: TGTGCCACCAGCAGAGATGTGAGTGAGCAGTTCTTC.

For this clone: Other DNA sequences of this sample code for an identical CDR3. The V gene is TRBV18, the J gene TRBJ2-7, with TRBD1 matching 8 bases. Losses at the gene ends were 2 bases for V and 2 bases for J; bases not matched to a gene: 5. The CDR3 contains 15 residues. Germline CDR1 KGHSH, CDR2 LQKENI. The CDR3 is CASSPGQGGPYEQYF. Here the CDR3 DNA reads TGTGCCAGCTCACCAGGACAGGGCGGTCCCTACGAGCAGTACTTC.

The chain recombines TRBV10-3 with TRBJ1-3; D is possibly TRBD1 (6 bases). The ends were cut back, 8 bases at V and 0 bases at J, with 17 bases in the middle. The CDR3 length is 16 residues. In germline, CDR1 is ENHRY, CDR2 SYGVKD. The CDR3, as DNA: TGTGCCATCGGGGGCCGACAGGCTGACTCTGGAAACACCATATATTTT. Protein product: CAIGGRQADSGNTIYF.

The chain carries TRBV7-9 and TRBJ2-1; D gene uncertain. CDR1 SEHNR and CDR2 FQNEAQ come from the germline V gene (reference sequence). CDR3 length: 13 amino acids. Between the trimmed V and J ends, which lost 3 bases and 4 bases, there was a span of 7 bases. The CDR3 loop reads CASSFVGYNEQFF. CDR3 coding DNA: TGTGCCAGCAGCTTCGTCGGGTACAATGAGCAGTTCTTC. Filled out from reference TRBV7-9 and TRBJ2-1, the complete variable domain reads DTGVSQNPRHKITKRGQNVTFRCDPISEHNRLYWYRQTLGQGPEFLTYFQNEAQLEKSRLLSDRFSAERPKGSFSTLEIQRTEQGDSAMYLCASSFVGYNEQFFGPGTRLTVL.

The chain recombines TRBV5-6 with TRBJ2-5; D possibly corresponds to TRBD2 (7 bases). The germline V and J ends were trimmed by 1 base and 4 bases, with 11 bases remaining between them. Germline CDR1 reads SGHDT; CDR2 reads YYEEEE. CDR3 size: 14 residues. The CDR3 nucleotides read TGTGCCAGCAGCTTGCGCGGGGGCGGAGAGACCCAGTACTTC. Translated: CASSLRGGGETQYF.

The rearrangement joins TRBV9 to TRBJ1-2; possibly TRBD1 for D (5 bases). Germline assignment: CDR1 SGDLS and CDR2 YYNGEE. The CDR3 has 12 residues. Trimming left V 2 bases short and J 5 bases short, with 7 bases between. CDR3 loop: CASSVDSYGYTF. CDR3 in DNA: TGTGCCAGCAGCGTTGACAGTTATGGCTACACCTTC.

The rearrangement uses TRBV6-5 and TRBJ2-7; the D is unclear. This CDR3 is built from 14 residues. V lost 6 bases and J lost 4, with 16 bases in between. Germline loops: CDR1 MNHEY, CDR2 SVGAGI. CDR3 bases: TGTGCCAGCAGCTCCCCTCCGGAAGGGTACGAGCAGTACTTC. Translated, it gives CASSSPPEGYEQYF.

The genes are TRBV2 and TRBJ1-1; 11 bases fit TRBD1. V was pared by 2 bases and J by 4 bases, with 6 bases of the junction left unmatched. Germline CDR1 SNHLY, CDR2 FYNNEI. The CDR3 extends over 16 amino acids. The CDR3 reads CASSERGDRGSTEAFF. The CDR3 DNA reads TGTGCCAGCAGTGAAAGGGGGGACAGGGGGTCCACTGAAGCTTTCTTT.

V is TRBV7-3 and J is TRBJ2-1, with TRBD2 matching over 10 bases. Germline assignment: CDR1 SGHTA and CDR2 FQGTGA. V was pared by 0 bases and J by 5 bases, with 10 bases of the junction left unmatched. This CDR3 contains 18 residues. The CDR3 bases are TGTGCCAGCAGCTTAACGGGCGGCGGGACTAGCGCCCACAATGAGCAGTTCTTC. Encoded protein: CASSLTGGGTSAHNEQFF.

V gene TRBV19 combines with J gene TRBJ1-5, with D tentatively TRBD1 (5 bases). The V and J ends lost 7 bases and 0 bases respectively, with 16 bases between them. Germline V gene lookup returns CDR1 LNHDA and CDR2 SQIVND (reference sequence). The CDR3 consists of 16 residues. CDR3 DNA: TGTGCCAGTACCCTGGGAGGGGTAAATAGCAATCAGCCCCAGCATTTT. This encodes CASTLGGVNSNQPQHF.

This clone was observed a handful of times. The CDR3 nucleotides read TGTGCCAGCAGCCACGGACTAGCGGGAATGGATACGCAGTATTTT. It yields the protein CASSHGLAGMDTQYF. The chain recombines TRBV7-9 with TRBJ2-3; 12 bases are shared with TRBD2. This CDR3 contains 15 residues. Germline-derived CDR1 and CDR2 are SEHNR and FQNEAQ (reference sequence). J gave up 6 bases and V 5 bases, and 6 bases lay outside the gene matches.

This CDR3 is CAISDPQFAGASNQPQHF. Here the CDR3 DNA reads TGTGCCATCAGTGACCCCCAGTTCGCAGGGGCCTCCAATCAGCCCCAGCATTTT. The chain combines TRBV10-3 with TRBJ1-5; D is possibly TRBD1 (6 bases). Germline V lookup: CDR1 ENHRY, CDR2 SYGVKD. V shed 3 bases and J shed 3 bases, with 21 bases lying between them. The CDR3 loop spans 18 amino acids.